The clone carrying this TCR beta chain appeared many times. The antigen remains undetermined. This entry belongs to a study of T cell repertoires in cytomegalovirus infection. TCRdb analysed the reads with MiXCR anew, one entry per CDR3 protein. Of around 25,000 distinct CDR3 sequences in the sample, roughly 20% are singletons; the top ten hold around 93%. This TCR was recovered from a human donor in good health (CMV status not recorded). Some clones in this sample may be carry-over from other donors' samples. The starting material was CD8+ T cells from cultured PBMCs, obtained from culture after CMV antigen stimulation.

This CDR3 is CASSSRWTGRPDTQYF. The CDR3 region has the DNA TGTGCCAGCAGTTCCAGGTGGACAGGGCGGCCAGATACGCAGTATTTT. The chain joins TRBV6-5 to TRBJ2-3; 8 nucleotides agree with TRBD1. CDR1 and CDR2 from the germline V gene are MNHEY and SVGAGI. After removal of 4 bases from V and 4 bases from J, the junction contained 10 bases not matched to a gene. This CDR3 region has 16 residues.